The T cell receptor beta chain described here comes from a study of blood T cells in healthy people across ages. Findings of the study overall: Age advanced and TCR beta diversity per million T cells fell, roughly linearly.

Donation came from healthy Caucasian individuals in Russia who were aged 6 to 90. Each of the donors had approximately 10 milliliters of peripheral blood drawn into EDTA-treated Vacutainer tubes. Primers used in a second PCR of roughly 6 to 12 cycles were a sample-barcoded 5' primer and a J-beta primer mix. TCRdb processed the 5' RACE reads anew with MiXCR; each CDR3 protein has one entry. This table holds about 510,000 distinct CDR3 sequences, about 26% found once. Note on this clonotype: The antigen remains undetermined.

After removal of 5 bases from V and 6 bases from J, the junction contained 4 bases not matched to a gene. The CDR3 spans 13 residues. CDR1 and CDR2 from the germline V gene are SGHNT and YENEEA. These data are also associated with another study on T cells of mothers and their children. That source adds: All extracted RNA went into cDNA synthesis, approximately 1.5 ug per 15 ul.

J is TRBJ2-1 and V is TRBV11-3; 7 bases line up with TRBD2. Sequencing used blood. The source is a boy aged 2-9 years in good health. CDR3: CASSNWGGNEQFF. CDR3 bases: TGTGCCAGCAGCAACTGGGGGGGCAATGAGCAGTTCTTC.